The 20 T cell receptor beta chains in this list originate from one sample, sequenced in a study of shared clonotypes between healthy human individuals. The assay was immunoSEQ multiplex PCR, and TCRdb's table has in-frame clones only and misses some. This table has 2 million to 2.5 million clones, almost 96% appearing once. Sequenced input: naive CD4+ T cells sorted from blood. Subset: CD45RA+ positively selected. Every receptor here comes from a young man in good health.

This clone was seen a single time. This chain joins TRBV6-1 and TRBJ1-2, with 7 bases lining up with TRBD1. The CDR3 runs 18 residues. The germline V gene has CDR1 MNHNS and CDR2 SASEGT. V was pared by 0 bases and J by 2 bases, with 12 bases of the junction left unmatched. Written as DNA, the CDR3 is TGTGCCAGCAGTGAAGCTCTCTGGGTAGGGGGCCTCAACTATGGCTACACCTTC. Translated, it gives CASSEALWVGGLNYGYTF.

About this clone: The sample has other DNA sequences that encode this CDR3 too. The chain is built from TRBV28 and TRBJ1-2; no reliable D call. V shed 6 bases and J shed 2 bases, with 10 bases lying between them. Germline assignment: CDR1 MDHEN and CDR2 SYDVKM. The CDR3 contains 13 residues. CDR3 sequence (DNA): TGTGCCAGCAGCCTCTCGGGGAACTATGGCTACACCTTC. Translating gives CASSLSGNYGYTF.

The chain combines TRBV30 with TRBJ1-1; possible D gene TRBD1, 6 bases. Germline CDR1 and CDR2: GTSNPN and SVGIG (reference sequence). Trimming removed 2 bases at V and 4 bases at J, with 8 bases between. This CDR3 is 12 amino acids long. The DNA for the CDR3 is TGTGCCTGGAGTACAGGGAGCACTGAAGCTTTCTTT. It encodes CAWSTGSTEAFF.

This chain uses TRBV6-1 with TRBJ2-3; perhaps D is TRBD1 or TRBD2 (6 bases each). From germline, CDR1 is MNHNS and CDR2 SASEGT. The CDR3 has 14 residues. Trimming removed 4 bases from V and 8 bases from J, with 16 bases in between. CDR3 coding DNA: TGTGCCAGCAGTGCTTCGGGGGCGCTTGGTACGCAGTATTTT. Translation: CASSASGALGTQYF.

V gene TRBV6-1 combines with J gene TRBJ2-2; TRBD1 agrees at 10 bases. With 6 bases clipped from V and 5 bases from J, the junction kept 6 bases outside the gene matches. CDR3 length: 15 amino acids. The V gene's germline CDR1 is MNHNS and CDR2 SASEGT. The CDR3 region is CASRGQGRWTGELFF. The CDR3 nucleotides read TGTGCCAGCAGGGGACAGGGGAGGTGGACCGGGGAGCTGTTTTTT.

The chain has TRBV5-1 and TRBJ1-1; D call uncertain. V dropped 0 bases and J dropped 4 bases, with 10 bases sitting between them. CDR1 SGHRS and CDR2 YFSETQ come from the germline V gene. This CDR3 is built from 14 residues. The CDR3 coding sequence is TGCGCCAGCAGCTTGGATACGGCTCGCACTGAAGCTTTCTTT. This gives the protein CASSLDTARTEAFF.

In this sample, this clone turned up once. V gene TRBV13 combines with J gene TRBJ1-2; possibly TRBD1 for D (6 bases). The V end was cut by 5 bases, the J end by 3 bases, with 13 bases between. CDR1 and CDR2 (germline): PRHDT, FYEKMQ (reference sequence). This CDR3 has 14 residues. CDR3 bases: TGTGCCAGCAGCACCTCACAGGGCGACTATGGCTACACCTTC. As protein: CASSTSQGDYGYTF. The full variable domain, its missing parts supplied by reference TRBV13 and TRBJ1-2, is AAGVIQSPRHLIKEKRETATLKCYPIPRHDTVYWYQQGPGQDPQFLISFYEKMQSDKGSIPDRFSAQQFSDYHSELNMSSLELGDSALYFCASSTSQGDYGYTFGSGTRLTVV.

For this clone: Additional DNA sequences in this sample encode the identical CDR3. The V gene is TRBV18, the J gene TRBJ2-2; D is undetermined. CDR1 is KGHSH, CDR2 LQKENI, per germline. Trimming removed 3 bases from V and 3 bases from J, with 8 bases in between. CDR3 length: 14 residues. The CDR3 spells CASSPFGDTGELFF. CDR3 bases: TGTGCCAGCTCACCCTTTGGCGACACCGGGGAGCTGTTTTTT.

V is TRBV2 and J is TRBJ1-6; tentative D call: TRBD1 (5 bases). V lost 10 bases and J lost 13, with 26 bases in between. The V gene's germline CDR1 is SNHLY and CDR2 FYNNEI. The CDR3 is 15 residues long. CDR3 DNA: TGTGCCACCAGCTCGGACACTTGGTTGGAATTCCCCCTCCACTTT. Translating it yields CATSSDTWLEFPLHF.

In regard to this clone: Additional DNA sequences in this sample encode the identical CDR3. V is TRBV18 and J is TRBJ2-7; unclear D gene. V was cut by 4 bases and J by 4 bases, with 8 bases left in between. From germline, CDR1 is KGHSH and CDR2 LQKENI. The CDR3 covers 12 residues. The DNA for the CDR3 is TGTGCCAGCTCACAAGGCCCATACGAGCAGTACTTC. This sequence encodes CASSQGPYEQYF.

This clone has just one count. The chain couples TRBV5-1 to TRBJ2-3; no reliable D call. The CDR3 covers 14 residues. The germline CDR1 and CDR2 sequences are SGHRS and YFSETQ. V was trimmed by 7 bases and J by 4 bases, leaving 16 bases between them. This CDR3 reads CASVGDPSADTQYF. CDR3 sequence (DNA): TGCGCCAGCGTCGGTGACCCAAGCGCAGATACGCAGTATTTT. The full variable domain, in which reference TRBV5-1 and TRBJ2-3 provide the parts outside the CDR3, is KAGVTQTPRYLIKTRGQQVTLSCSPISGHRSVSWYQQTPGQGLQFLFEYFSETQRNKGNFPGRFSGRQFSNSRSEMNVSTLELGDSALYLCASVGDPSADTQYFGPGTRLTVL.

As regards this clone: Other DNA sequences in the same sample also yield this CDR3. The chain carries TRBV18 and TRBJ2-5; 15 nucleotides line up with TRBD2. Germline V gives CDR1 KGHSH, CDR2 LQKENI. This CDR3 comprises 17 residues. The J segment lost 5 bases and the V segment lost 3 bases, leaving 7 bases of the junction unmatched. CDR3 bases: TGTGCCAGCTCACCCCCCGGACTAGCGGGAGGGCTCGAGACCCAGTACTTC. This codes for CASSPPGLAGGLETQYF.

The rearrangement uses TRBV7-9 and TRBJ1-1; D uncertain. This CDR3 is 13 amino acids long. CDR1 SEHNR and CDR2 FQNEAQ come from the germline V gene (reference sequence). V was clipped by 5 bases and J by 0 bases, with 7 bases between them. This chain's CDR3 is CASSDDLNTEAFF. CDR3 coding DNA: TGTGCCAGCAGCGACGACCTGAACACTGAAGCTTTCTTT.

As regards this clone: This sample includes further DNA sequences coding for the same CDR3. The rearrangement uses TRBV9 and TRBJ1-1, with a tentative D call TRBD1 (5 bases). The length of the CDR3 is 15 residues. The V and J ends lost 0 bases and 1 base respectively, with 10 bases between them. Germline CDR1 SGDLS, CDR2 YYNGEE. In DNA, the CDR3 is TGTGCCAGCAGCGTAGGAGGGGTGGGGAACACTGAAGCTTTCTTT. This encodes CASSVGGVGNTEAFF.

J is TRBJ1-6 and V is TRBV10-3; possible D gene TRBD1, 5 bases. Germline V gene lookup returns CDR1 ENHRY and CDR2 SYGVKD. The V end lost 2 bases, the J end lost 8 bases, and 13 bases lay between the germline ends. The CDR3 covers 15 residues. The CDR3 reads CAISEVQGHDSPLHF. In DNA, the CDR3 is TGTGCCATCAGTGAGGTCCAGGGCCACGATTCACCCCTCCACTTT.

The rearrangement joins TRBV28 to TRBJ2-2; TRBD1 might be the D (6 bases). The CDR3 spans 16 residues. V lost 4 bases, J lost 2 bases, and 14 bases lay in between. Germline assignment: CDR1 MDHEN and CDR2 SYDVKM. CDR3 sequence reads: CASSSQTGTNTGELFF. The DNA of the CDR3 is TGTGCCAGCAGTTCTCAGACAGGTACAAACACCGGGGAGCTGTTTTTT.

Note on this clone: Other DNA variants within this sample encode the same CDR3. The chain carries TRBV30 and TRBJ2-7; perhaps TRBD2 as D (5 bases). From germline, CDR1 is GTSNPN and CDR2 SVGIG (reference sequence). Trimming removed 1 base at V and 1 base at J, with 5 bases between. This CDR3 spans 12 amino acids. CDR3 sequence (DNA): TGTGCCTGGAGTGGAGGGTCCTACGAGCAGTACTTC. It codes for CAWSGGSYEQYF.

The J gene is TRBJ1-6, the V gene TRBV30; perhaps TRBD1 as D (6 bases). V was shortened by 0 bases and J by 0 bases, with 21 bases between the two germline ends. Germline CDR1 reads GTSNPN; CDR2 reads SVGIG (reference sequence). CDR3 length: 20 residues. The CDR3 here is CAWSVQGSPYGSSYNSPLHF. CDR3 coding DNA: TGTGCCTGGAGTGTACAGGGAAGCCCTTATGGTAGCTCCTATAATTCACCCCTCCACTTT.

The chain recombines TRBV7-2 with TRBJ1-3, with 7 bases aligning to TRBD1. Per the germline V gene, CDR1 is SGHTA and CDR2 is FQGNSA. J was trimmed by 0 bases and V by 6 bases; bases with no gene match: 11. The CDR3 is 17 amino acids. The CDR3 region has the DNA TGTGCCAGCAGACAAACAGGGGCCCGATCCTCTGGAAACACCATATATTTT. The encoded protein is CASRQTGARSSGNTIYF.

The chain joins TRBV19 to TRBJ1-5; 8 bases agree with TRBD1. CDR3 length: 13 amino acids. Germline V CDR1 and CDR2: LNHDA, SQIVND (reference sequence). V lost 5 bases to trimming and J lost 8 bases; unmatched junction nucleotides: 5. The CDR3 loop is CASSRTGTEPQHF. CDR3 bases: TGTGCCAGTAGTCGGACAGGGACGGAGCCCCAGCATTTT.